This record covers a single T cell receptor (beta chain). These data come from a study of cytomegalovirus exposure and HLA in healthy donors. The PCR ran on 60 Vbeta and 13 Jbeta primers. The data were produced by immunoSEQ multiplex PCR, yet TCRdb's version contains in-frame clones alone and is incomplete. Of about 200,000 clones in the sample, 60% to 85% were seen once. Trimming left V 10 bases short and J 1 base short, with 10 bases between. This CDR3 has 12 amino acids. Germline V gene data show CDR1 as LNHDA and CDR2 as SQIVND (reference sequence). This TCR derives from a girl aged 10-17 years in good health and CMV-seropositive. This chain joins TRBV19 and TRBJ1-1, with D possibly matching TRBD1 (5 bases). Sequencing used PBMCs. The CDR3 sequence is CATSRANTEAFF. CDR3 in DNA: TGTGCCACCTCCAGGGCGAACACTGAAGCTTTCTTT.